This entry lists 12 T cell receptor beta chains sequenced from one sample in a study of control samples from healthy donors and cancer patients. Produced via immunoSEQ multiplex PCR; TCRdb's table is partial and in-frame only. The sample shows approximately 130,000 clones, 87% of them seen only once. The sample consisted of blood. These TCRs come from a man in his thirties or forties in good health.

V is TRBV29-1 and J is TRBJ1-1; TRBD1 aligns across 10 bases. The CDR3 spans 15 residues. Trimming at V came to 8 bases and at J to 0 bases, leaving 9 bases not matched to a gene. Germline V gene lookup returns CDR1 SQVTM and CDR2 ANQGSEA. The CDR3 sequence: CSTGTGAPLNTEAFF. In DNA, the CDR3 is TGCAGCACAGGGACAGGGGCGCCCCTGAACACTGAAGCTTTCTTT.

V is TRBV6-6 and J is TRBJ1-4; TRBD1 agrees at 10 bases. The junction had 11 bases not matched to a gene; V was cut back by 6 bases and J by 7 bases. CDR3 length: 16 amino acids. Germline V CDR1 and CDR2: MNHNY, SVGAGI (reference sequence). CDR3 DNA sequence: TGTGCCAGCAGGGACTTATGGGACAGGGGTGGTGAAAAACTGTTTTTT. Encoded protein: CASRDLWDRGGEKLFF.

The rearrangement joins TRBV3-1 (or the pseudogene TRBV3-2) to TRBJ1-4; the D is unclear. The CDR3 is made up of 13 amino acids. V was clipped by 4 bases and J by 10 bases, with 13 bases between them. Germline loops: CDR1 LGHDT, CDR2 YNNKEL (reference sequence). CDR3 loop: CASSPSLHAKLFF. The CDR3 DNA sequence: TGTGCCAGCAGCCCCTCTCTACATGCAAAACTGTTTTTT.

The CDR3 region has the DNA TGTGCCAGTCGCCCAGGAGGAGAAGGACAGCCCCAGCATTTT. Residues: CASRPGGEGQPQHF. This chain uses TRBV19 with TRBJ1-5; D ambiguous. Germline V CDR1 and CDR2: LNHDA, SQIVND (reference sequence). The CDR3 loop spans 14 amino acids. Trimming removed 8 bases from V and 7 bases from J, with 18 bases in between.

The rearrangement links TRBV4-2 to TRBJ2-1; TRBD2 is a possible D gene (5 bases). CDR3 size: 15 residues. Germline assignment: CDR1 LGHNA and CDR2 YNFKEQ. V shed 1 base and J shed 4 bases, with 11 bases lying between them. DNA of the CDR3: TGTGCCAGCAGCCAAGGTAGCGTGTTGTACAATGAGCAGTTCTTC. Protein sequence: CASSQGSVLYNEQFF.

The genes are TRBV3-1 (or the pseudogene TRBV3-2) and TRBJ1-1, with D tentatively TRBD1 (5 bases). Germline V lookup: CDR1 LGHDT, CDR2 YNNKEL (reference sequence). The CDR3 contains 17 residues. V was clipped by 4 bases and J by 0 bases, with 18 bases between them. CDR3 nucleotides: TGTGCCAGCAGCCTGGGGTGGGGCCACAATATGAACACTGAAGCTTTCTTT. Translated: CASSLGWGHNMNTEAFF.

The chain joins TRBV3-1 (or the pseudogene TRBV3-2) to TRBJ2-1; D uncertain. The CDR3 contains 11 residues. Germline CDR1 LGHDT, CDR2 YNNKEL (reference sequence). With 1 base removed from V and 7 bases from J, the gap between germline ends came to 2 bases. CDR3 nucleotides: TGTGCCAGCAGCCAAGCGAATGAGCAGTTCTTC. Protein sequence: CASSQANEQFF.

This chain connects TRBV29-1 to TRBJ2-7; the match to TRBD1 covers 8 bases. The CDR3 contains 14 residues. Germline V gene data show CDR1 as SQVTM and CDR2 as ANQGSEA. J was trimmed by 5 bases and V by 0 bases; bases with no gene match: 6. For the CDR3, the DNA is TGCAGCGTTGAAGATCGGGACAGGACGGACGAGCAGTACTTC. It specifies CSVEDRDRTDEQYF.

This chain uses TRBV4-2 with TRBJ1-1, with D perhaps TRBD1 (5 bases). V dropped 1 base and J dropped 0 bases, with 12 bases sitting between them. Per the germline V gene, CDR1 is LGHNA and CDR2 is YNFKEQ. The CDR3 length is 16 residues. The CDR3 protein is CASSQVRGSVNTEAFF. The CDR3 DNA is TGTGCCAGCAGCCAAGTTAGGGGATCGGTGAACACTGAAGCTTTCTTT.

The rearrangement links TRBV5-1 to TRBJ1-2; no clear D. The CDR3 consists of 12 residues. V dropped 4 bases and J dropped 3 bases, with 7 bases sitting between them. Germline loops: CDR1 SGHRS, CDR2 YFSETQ. The CDR3 protein is CASSDSDYGYTF. CDR3 sequence (DNA): TGCGCCAGCAGCGATTCCGACTATGGCTACACCTTC.

The V call is TRBV23-1, the J call TRBJ1-4; D is undetermined. TRBV23-1 is an open reading frame whose function is uncertain. V shed 0 bases and J shed 11 bases, with 16 bases lying between them. This CDR3 is 15 amino acids long. CDR3 nucleotide sequence: TGCGCCAGCAGTCAATCGTGTCAAGGGAGTGAGAAACTGTTTTTT. The encoded protein is CASSQSCQGSEKLFF.

This chain uses TRBV12-5 with TRBJ1-4; possibly TRBD1 for D (5 bases). The germline V and J ends were trimmed by 6 bases and 1 base, with 6 bases remaining between them. The CDR3 consists of 13 residues. The germline V gene encodes CDR1 LGHNT and CDR2 FRNRAP. As DNA, the CDR3 is TGTGCTAGTGGAGACAGAACTAATGAAAAACTGTTTTTT. It yields the protein CASGDRTNEKLFF.